Sequencing of this T cell receptor (beta chain) was carried out in a study of CD8 T cells in Susac syndrome. Whole-study results and caveats: As the study acknowledged, the number of individuals in its TCR sequencing and HLA analysis was relatively small.

From blood CD8+ and CD4+ T cells, the TCR beta chain was sequenced. Bulk CD8+ and CD4+ cells came from magnetic negative isolation; CD8+ TEMRA by FACS. Germline CDR1 and CDR2: LNHDA and SQIVND (reference sequence). The CDR3 runs 14 residues. V lost 4 bases, J lost 2 bases, and 11 bases lay in between. In regard to this clonotype: Its cognate antigen is unknown.

cDNA came from roughly 0.5 to 1 ug RNA primed by random hexamers. Amplification of the TCR beta CDR3 was carried out by immunoSEQ multiplex PCR, which spanned a total of 54 Vbeta and 13 Jbeta segments. TCRdb processed the immunoSEQ multiplex PCR reads anew with MiXCR; each CDR3 protein has one entry. The top ten clones hold about 0.14% of a sample with roughly 150,000 distinct CDR3 sequences, approximately 92% of them seen once. V is TRBV19 and J is TRBJ2-5; D might be TRBD1 or TRBD2, each matching 5 bases. The material sequenced was CD4+ T cells from PBMCs. This TCR was sampled from a human donor in good health. Here the CDR3 DNA reads TGTGCCAGTAGTAACGGGGCGGAGCAAGAGACCCAGTACTTC. This translates into CASSNGAEQETQYF.